The 27 T cell receptor beta chains below all came from one sample that was sequenced in a study of CD4 T cells in relation to SARS-CoV-2 and coronaviruses. These receptors lack a known antigen. The table came from immunoSEQ multiplex PCR; TCRdb's copy has only in-frame clones and leaves some out. Here the sample spans around 21,000 clones, around 66% being singletons. Unexposed donor CD4+ T cells date from about 2011-2018, before the COVID-19 pandemic. After about 10 days of culture, CD4+ T cells were isolated. The sequenced material came from CD4+ T cells from PBMCs, cultured in vitro. These receptor sequences come from a human donor in good health.

This chain links TRBV5-1 with TRBJ2-1; 14 nucleotides agree with TRBD2. The germline V gene encodes CDR1 SGHRS and CDR2 YFSETQ. The CDR3 is 21 residues long. V shed 8 bases, J shed 5 bases, and the junction held 24 bases outside the gene matches. The CDR3 protein is CASARSVGTSGGAAANNEQFF. Written as DNA, the CDR3 is TGCGCCAGTGCCCGGAGTGTCGGGACTAGCGGGGGAGCAGCAGCGAACAATGAGCAGTTCTTC.

This clone appeared a single time. The chain links TRBV7-2 to TRBJ2-3; a weak D match, TRBD1 (7 bases). Between the trimmed V and J ends, which lost 3 bases and 3 bases, there was a span of 13 bases. Germline V gives CDR1 SGHTA, CDR2 FQGNSA. This CDR3 spans 15 amino acids. CDR3 DNA: TGTGCCAGCAGCTTGGTCAGGGGGGATACAGATACGCAGTATTTT. Residues: CASSLVRGDTDTQYF.

The chain combines TRBV28 with TRBJ1-2, with TRBD1 matching 10 bases. Germline CDR1 MDHEN, CDR2 SYDVKM. The length of the CDR3 is 14 residues. Germline trimming cut 4 bases from V and 4 bases from J; bases unmatched to any gene: 3. CDR3 nucleotide sequence: TGTGCCAGCAGTTGGGGACAGGGGAGCTATGGCTACACCTTC. Its translation: CASSWGQGSYGYTF.

The genes are TRBV6-4 and TRBJ2-6; 9 bases are a match to TRBD1. Germline values: CDR1 MRHNA, CDR2 SNTAGT. The CDR3 consists of 17 residues. With V trimmed by 4 bases and J by 2 bases, 6 bases remained unmatched. CDR3 bases: TGTGCCAGCAGTGCAAAGGGGACAGGGACTGGGGCCAACGTCCTGACTTTC. Its protein product is CASSAKGTGTGANVLTF.

This sequence joins TRBV9 and TRBJ2-2; D possibly corresponds to TRBD2 (6 bases). The CDR3 runs to 15 residues. Germline lookup yields CDR1 SGDLS and CDR2 YYNGEE. V lost 0 bases to trimming and J lost 7 bases, with 13 bases between them. This chain's CDR3 is CASSVEKLGGGELFF. CDR3 coding DNA: TGTGCCAGCAGCGTAGAAAAGTTGGGAGGCGGGGAGCTGTTTTTT.

The chain uses TRBV11-2 and TRBJ2-1, with 8 bases fitting TRBD2. The CDR3 spans 19 residues. CDR1 SGHAT and CDR2 FQNNGV come from the germline V gene. The junction had 17 bases not matched to a gene; V was cut back by 5 bases and J by 2 bases. CDR3 nucleotides: TGTGCCAGCAGCCCGAAGGGCCTTACGGGAGGGGGGACCTACAATGAGCAGTTCTTC. Its protein is CASSPKGLTGGGTYNEQFF.

The chain links TRBV6-5 to TRBJ1-4, with TRBD1 identical over 7 bases. Looked up from germline, CDR1 is MNHEY and CDR2 is SVGAGI. V dropped 4 bases and J dropped 4; count of bases not matched to a gene: 3. The CDR3 runs to 14 residues. This CDR3 is CASSSNRGNEKLFF. The CDR3 nucleotides are TGTGCCAGCAGTTCGAACAGGGGTAATGAAAAACTGTTTTTT.

This clone was counted a few times. This sequence joins TRBV9 and TRBJ2-5; the D gene is possibly TRBD2 (6 bases). V was pared by 0 bases and J by 1 base, with 10 bases between. Looked up from germline, CDR1 is SGDLS and CDR2 is YYNGEE. The CDR3 contains 15 residues. This CDR3 reads CASSVVGLSQETQYF. As DNA, the CDR3 is TGTGCCAGCAGCGTAGTAGGACTATCCCAAGAGACCCAGTACTTC.

The table lists this clone with a few counts. V is TRBV6-2 or TRBV6-3 and J is TRBJ2-7; the match to TRBD2 covers 9 bases. The CDR3 extends over 15 amino acids. Germline lookup yields CDR1 MNHEY and CDR2 SVGEGT. V dropped 2 bases and J dropped 3; count of bases not matched to a gene: 5. The CDR3 DNA reads TGTGCCAGCAGTTACGGGCTAGCGGGAAGCTACGAGCAGTACTTC. Translated: CASSYGLAGSYEQYF.

V is TRBV6-2 or TRBV6-3 and J is TRBJ2-3; the D call may be TRBD1 or TRBD2 (5 bases each). CDR3 length: 17 residues. In germline, CDR1 is MNHEY, CDR2 SVGEGT. V shed 0 bases and J shed 9 bases, with 22 bases lying between them. CDR3 loop: CASSYSGLATAMWTQYF. DNA of the CDR3: TGTGCCAGCAGTTACTCGGGGCTAGCCACGGCCATGTGGACGCAGTATTTT.

The chain uses TRBV5-1 and TRBJ1-1; tentative D call: TRBD1 (5 bases). The CDR3 spans 14 residues. CDR1 and CDR2 (germline): SGHRS, YFSETQ. The V gene lost 6 bases and the J gene lost 1 base, with 13 bases spanning the gap. The DNA of the CDR3 is TGCGCCAGCAACCCCGCGGGGGAGAACACTGAAGCTTTCTTT. It specifies CASNPAGENTEAFF.

The CDR3 DNA is TGTGCCAGCAGCGTAGAGGCAGATAGCGAGACCCAGTACTTC. It translates to CASSVEADSETQYF. This sequence joins TRBV9 and TRBJ2-5; no definite D call. CDR3 size: 14 residues. CDR1 is SGDLS and CDR2 is YYNGEE in the germline V gene. V shed 0 bases and J shed 5 bases, with 11 bases lying between them.

The rearrangement joins TRBV11-2 to TRBJ2-5; 13 bases are a match to TRBD2. Trimming removed 5 bases from V and 0 bases from J; junction bases left unmatched: 3. CDR1 SGHAT and CDR2 FQNNGV come from the germline V gene. The CDR3 runs to 16 residues. CDR3 loop: CASSPGTSGNQETQYF. In nucleotides, the CDR3 is TGTGCCAGCAGCCCGGGGACTAGCGGGAACCAAGAGACCCAGTACTTC.

The V and J genes are TRBV2 and TRBJ2-6; D not certain. From germline, CDR1 is SNHLY and CDR2 FYNNEI. The CDR3 has 15 residues. Trimming cost V 7 bases and J 0 bases, with 10 bases left between them. The CDR3, as DNA: TGTGCCAGCAATACGGCTCACTCTGGGGCCAACGTCCTGACTTTC. It encodes CASNTAHSGANVLTF. The complete variable domain, with remaining parts taken from reference TRBV2 and TRBJ2-6, reads EPEVTQTPSHQVTQMGQEVILRCVPISNHLYFYWYRQILGQKVEFLVSFYNNEISEKSEIFDDQFSVERPDGSNFTLKIRSTKLEDSAMYFCASNTAHSGANVLTFGAGSRLTVL.

The J gene is TRBJ2-1, the V gene TRBV7-6; TRBD2 matches 10 bases. CDR3 size: 15 residues. Germline lookup yields CDR1 SGHVS and CDR2 FNYEAQ. Trimming cost V 3 bases and J 7 bases; bases outside gene matches: 6. The CDR3 reads CASSLGSGGINEQFF. CDR3 bases: TGTGCCAGCAGCTTGGGTAGCGGGGGGATTAATGAGCAGTTCTTC.

This clone was seen a single time. This chain uses TRBV5-3 with TRBJ2-1, with D possibly matching TRBD2 (6 bases). TRBV5-3 is identified as an open reading frame with a role that is uncertain. V was shortened by 4 bases and J by 11 bases, with 13 bases between the two germline ends. The CDR3 loop spans 12 amino acids. The DNA of the CDR3 is TGTGCCAGAAGCGGACGAGGGACTCAGCAGTTCTTC. It translates to CARSGRGTQQFF.

The chain couples TRBV5-1 to TRBJ2-1; D ambiguous. Germline V gene sequence: CDR1 SGHRS, CDR2 YFSETQ. Trimming removed 1 base from V and 6 bases from J, with 11 bases in between. This CDR3 is built from 14 residues. The CDR3: CASSLNAGANEQFF. CDR3 sequence (DNA): TGCGCCAGCAGCTTGAATGCAGGAGCCAATGAGCAGTTCTTC.

The CDR3 region has the DNA TGTGCCAGCAGCCCCCGGCAGGGGTCCTACGAGCAGTACTTC. It is translated as CASSPRQGSYEQYF. The V gene is TRBV7-2, the J gene TRBJ2-7; tentative D call: TRBD1 (6 bases). The germline gives CDR1 SGHTA, CDR2 FQGNSA. CDR3 length equals 14 residues. The V gene lost 5 bases and the J gene lost 1 base, with 12 bases spanning the gap.

This clone was found a few times. The chain links TRBV10-3 to TRBJ1-6; 8 bases are a match to TRBD1. The CDR3 consists of 14 residues. The V segment lost 4 bases and the J segment 14 bases; nucleotides outside the gene matches: 10. The germline V gene encodes CDR1 ENHRY and CDR2 SYGVKD. The CDR3 loop is CAISGTGRSQALHF. CDR3 nucleotide sequence: TGTGCCATCAGTGGGACAGGGAGAAGTCAGGCCCTCCACTTT.

The chain joins TRBV19 to TRBJ1-4; D ambiguous. V lost 3 bases and J lost 8, with 10 bases in between. Per germline, CDR1 LNHDA and CDR2 SQIVND (reference sequence). The CDR3 length is 13 residues. The CDR3 bases are TGTGCCAGTAGTATTGCGGCAGGCGAAAAACTGTTTTTT. Translation gives CASSIAAGEKLFF. Based on the CDR3 plus reference TRBV19 and TRBJ1-4, the full variable domain is DGGITQSPKYLFRKEGQNVTLSCEQNLNHDAMYWYRQDPGQGLRLIYYSQIVNDFQKGDIAEGYSVSREKKESFPLTVTSAQKNPTAFYLCASSIAAGEKLFFGSGTQLSVL.

The V gene is TRBV7-2, the J gene TRBJ2-7; 8 positions match TRBD2. Trimming cost V 4 bases and J 6 bases; bases outside gene matches: 8. Germline CDR1 SGHTA, CDR2 FQGNSA. The CDR3 is made up of 14 amino acids. CDR3 sequence reads: CASSSSGSLGEQYF. CDR3 nucleotide sequence: TGTGCCAGCAGCTCAAGCGGGAGCCTGGGCGAGCAGTACTTC.

The V call is TRBV3-1 (or the pseudogene TRBV3-2), the J call TRBJ2-1; TRBD2 might be the D (5 bases). Germline CDR1 reads LGHDT; CDR2 reads YNNKEL (reference sequence). The CDR3 runs 14 residues. Trimming shortened V by 1 base and J by 10 bases, and 14 bases separated the two germline ends. This CDR3 is CASSQVEFGREQFF. The CDR3 region has the DNA TGTGCCAGCAGCCAAGTCGAGTTTGGGAGAGAGCAGTTCTTC.

The chain has TRBV12-1 and TRBJ2-2; the table's D call, TRBD1, has no DNA check behind it. TRBV12-1 is annotated as a pseudogene. CDR3 size: 22 residues. For the CDR3, the DNA is TGTGCCAGCAGCTTTGCTTCGCCTCTTAGGACTGCAACAGGGGTGAGAACCGGGGAGCTGTTTTTT. It yields the protein CASSFASPLRTATGVRTGELFF.

CDR3 coding DNA: TGTGCCTGGAGTGCAGGGCCGGCGAACACTGAAGCTTTCTTT. Protein: CAWSAGPANTEAFF. The gene calls are TRBV30 and TRBJ1-1; D might be TRBD1 (5 bases). With 1 base removed from V and 1 base from J, the gap between germline ends came to 10 bases. Germline V lookup: CDR1 GTSNPN, CDR2 SVGIG (reference sequence). The CDR3 is 14 residues long.

J is TRBJ1-2 and V is TRBV6-1, with D possibly being TRBD1 (5 bases). Per germline, CDR1 MNHNS and CDR2 SASEGT. The CDR3 runs 15 residues. Trimming removed 2 bases from V and 4 bases from J, with 14 bases in between. The CDR3: CASSEYPPTVYGYTF. CDR3 nucleotide sequence: TGTGCCAGCAGTGAATACCCCCCGACAGTCTATGGCTACACCTTC.

The chain has TRBV2 and TRBJ1-2, with TRBD1 identical over 7 bases. Germline CDR1 and CDR2: SNHLY and FYNNEI. V was pared by 7 bases and J by 5 bases, with 13 bases of the junction left unmatched. This CDR3 contains 15 residues. DNA of the CDR3: TGTGCCAGCATTGGCAGGGGGGATGAATGGTATGGCTACACCTTC. This sequence encodes CASIGRGDEWYGYTF.

J is TRBJ2-1 and V is TRBV7-2; 7 nucleotides agree with TRBD1. Germline V CDR1 and CDR2: SGHTA, FQGNSA. CDR3 length equals 13 residues. With V trimmed by 5 bases and J by 8 bases, 6 bases remained unmatched. CDR3 nucleotide sequence: TGTGCCAGCAGCACGACAGGGCCGCATGAGCAGTTCTTC. This codes for CASSTTGPHEQFF.